This paragraph covers one TCR beta chain sequence. This clone's antigen is unknown. Base qualities are missing; no much larger clone stands one base away. Participants in the prospective study were enrolled through a virtual design, were aged roughly 18 to 95 years, and lived in about 25 United States geographic areas. Cohort assignment in the prospective study relied on participant-reported clinical history from a screening survey and a study questionnaire. Recovered participants in ImmuneRACE Cohort 3 were defined as having two consecutive negative NP/OP PCR tests, clearance from a healthcare professional, or resolution of symptoms. In the prospective study, mobile phlebotomists collected whole blood, serum and a nasopharyngeal or oropharyngeal swab from each participant. Prospective study participants could optionally give additional blood draws and questionnaires over an approximately two-month period. Prospective study blood samples were shipped either frozen or at room temperature before DNA extraction.

This sample stems from a study of blood T cell repertoires in COVID-19 (dated by TCRdb to 2020 to 2021). For the wider study: Samples covering the acute and convalescent phases of COVID-19 were provided by collaborators in the United States, Italy and Spain. The material from the prospective study consisted of cDNA or gDNA derived from T cells, B-cell-depleted T cells, or PBMCs. Deeply sampled blood TCRbeta repertoires from subjects exposed to, actively infected with, or recovered from COVID-19 were included in the dataset. The repertoires were released in a freely available public database intended as a resource for research on the immune response to SARS-CoV-2. Samples were obtained from the ongoing ImmuneRACE study (first 160 participants) and from some 1,300 subjects provided by 6 global collaborators. A de-identified subject ID, COVID-19 status, age in years and sex were almost always included in the sample metadata. Where available, HLA class I and class II types were obtained from metadata supplied by the sample provider rather than from assay-based typing.

The immunoSEQ Assay, a bias-controlled multiplex PCR, was used to amplify TCRbeta CDR3 regions from genomic DNA. Processing in the source paper ran as follows. Within the assay, amplification of reference gene primers was used to estimate how many nucleated cells each sample contained. To quantify the absolute abundance of each unique TCRbeta CDR3 rearrangement, sequence reads were collapsed and filtered. For each sample, productive Simpson clonality was calculated by taking the square root of Simpson's diversity index across productive rearrangements. TCRdb retrieved this table from immuneACCESS and kept in-frame rearrangements only. Not all clones are present; in checked studies, unresolved V genes account for under half, and no reason is known for the remainder. Clone size and the V and J calls come from that table; the DNA yielded D and trimming. This sample is represented by 250,000 or so clones; roughly 80% of them were singletons. The top ten clonotypes cover approximately 2% of the sample.

Findings and caveats that apply to the study as a whole: How much clinical and demographic metadata was included differed by source and by participant, and the metadata was provided uncurated.

The CDR3 numbers 14 residues from cysteine through phenylalanine. Only the CDR3 part of the read is kept: 42 bases, read in frame from the first base. Via the germline V gene, CDR1 is KGHSH and CDR2 LQKENI. The germline ends are 13 bases apart after V is trimmed by 6 bases and J by 5 bases. The clonotype was recovered from a man in his sixties who had recovered from COVID-19. The chain couples TRBV18 to TRBJ1-4; the D region possibly corresponds to TRBD1 (6 bases align). The sequenced sample was PBMCs or T cells enriched from blood (not recorded which). The DNA is TGTGCCAGCTCGCCTACAGGGCTCAATGAAAAACTGTTTTTT. It is translated as CASSPTGLNEKLFF.